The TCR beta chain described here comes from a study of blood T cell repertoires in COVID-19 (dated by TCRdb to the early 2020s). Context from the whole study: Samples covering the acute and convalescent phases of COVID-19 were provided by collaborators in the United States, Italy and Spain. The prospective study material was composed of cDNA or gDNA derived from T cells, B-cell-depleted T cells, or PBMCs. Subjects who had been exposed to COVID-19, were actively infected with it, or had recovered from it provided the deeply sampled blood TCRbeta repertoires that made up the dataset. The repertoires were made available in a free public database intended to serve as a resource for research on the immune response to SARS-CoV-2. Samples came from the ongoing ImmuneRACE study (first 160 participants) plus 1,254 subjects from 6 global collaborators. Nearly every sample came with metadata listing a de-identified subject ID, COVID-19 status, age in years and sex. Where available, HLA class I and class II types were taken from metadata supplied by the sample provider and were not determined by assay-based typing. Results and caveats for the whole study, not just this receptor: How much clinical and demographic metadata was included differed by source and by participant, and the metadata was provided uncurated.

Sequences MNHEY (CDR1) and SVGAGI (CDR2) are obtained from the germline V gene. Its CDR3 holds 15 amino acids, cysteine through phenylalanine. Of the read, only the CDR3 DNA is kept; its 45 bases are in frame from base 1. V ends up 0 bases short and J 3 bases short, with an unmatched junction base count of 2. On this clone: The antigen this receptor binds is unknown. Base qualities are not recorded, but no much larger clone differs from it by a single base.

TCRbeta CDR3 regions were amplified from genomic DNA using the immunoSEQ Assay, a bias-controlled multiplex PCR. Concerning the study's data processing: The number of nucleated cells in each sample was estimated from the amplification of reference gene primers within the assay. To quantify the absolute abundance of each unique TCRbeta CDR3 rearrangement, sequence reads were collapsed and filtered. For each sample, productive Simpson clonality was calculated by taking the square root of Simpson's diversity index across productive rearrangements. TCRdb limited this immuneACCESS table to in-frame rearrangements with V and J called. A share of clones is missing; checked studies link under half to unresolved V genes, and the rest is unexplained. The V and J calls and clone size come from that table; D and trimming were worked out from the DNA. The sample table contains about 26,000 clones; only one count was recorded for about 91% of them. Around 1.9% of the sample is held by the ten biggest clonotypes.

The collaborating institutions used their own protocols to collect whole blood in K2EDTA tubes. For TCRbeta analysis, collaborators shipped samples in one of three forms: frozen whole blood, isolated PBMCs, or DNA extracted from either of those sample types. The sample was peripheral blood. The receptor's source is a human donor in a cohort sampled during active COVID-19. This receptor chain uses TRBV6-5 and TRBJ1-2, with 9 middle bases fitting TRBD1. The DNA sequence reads TGTGCCAGCAGTTACTCGTGGGACAGGGACTATGGCTACACCTTC. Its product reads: CASSYSWDRDYGYTF.